This T cell receptor beta chain was captured by sequencing in a study of post-analysis software for immune sequencing data. On the study more broadly: Courses of disease covered relapsing-remitting, secondary progressive and progressive-relapsing multiple sclerosis.

TCR beta cDNA libraries had unique molecular identifiers. From the PCR reads, TCRdb called clonotypes with MiXCR, one entry per CDR3 protein. The table records roughly 670,000 distinct CDR3 sequences, 55% to 60% of them present only once. To note about this clonotype: Its antigen is as yet unknown.

Findings and caveats of the study: The study found TRBV5-6, TRBV5-1 and TRBV20-1 among a handful of TRBV segments more frequent in patients than controls.

Germline assignment: CDR1 SGHRS and CDR2 YFSETQ. Trimming removed 3 bases from V and 8 bases from J, with 16 bases in between. This CDR3 is 14 amino acids long. The rearrangement uses TRBV5-1 and TRBJ2-3; the D call may be TRBD1 or TRBD2 (5 bases each). The TCR sequence derives from a girl aged 2 to 9 with multiple sclerosis. Sequencing input: blood. CDR3 protein: CASSSGADSRTQYF. In nucleotides, the CDR3 is TGCGCCAGCAGCTCCGGGGCAGACTCTCGTACGCAGTATTTT.